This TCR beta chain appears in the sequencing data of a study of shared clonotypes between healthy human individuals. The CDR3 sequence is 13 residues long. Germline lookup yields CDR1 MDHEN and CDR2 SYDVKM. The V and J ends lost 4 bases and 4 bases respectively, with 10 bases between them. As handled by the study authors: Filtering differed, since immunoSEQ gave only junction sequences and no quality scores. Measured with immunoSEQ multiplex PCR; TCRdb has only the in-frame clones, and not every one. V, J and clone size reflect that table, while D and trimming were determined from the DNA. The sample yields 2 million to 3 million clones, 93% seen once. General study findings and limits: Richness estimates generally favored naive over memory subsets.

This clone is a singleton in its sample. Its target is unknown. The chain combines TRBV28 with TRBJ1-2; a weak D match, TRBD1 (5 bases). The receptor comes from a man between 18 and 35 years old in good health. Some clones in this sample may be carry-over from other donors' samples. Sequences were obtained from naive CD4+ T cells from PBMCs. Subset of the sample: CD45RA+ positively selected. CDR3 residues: CASSSQGRYGYTF. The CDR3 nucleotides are TGTGCCAGCAGTTCGCAGGGACGCTATGGCTACACCTTC.